The 5 T cell receptor beta chains presented below share a single source sample, sequenced in a study of shared clonotypes between healthy human individuals. Naive CD8 cells lacked CD45RO, underwent positive selection for CCR7 and left out terminally differentiated effector memory CD45RA+ cells. Produced via immunoSEQ multiplex PCR; TCRdb's table is partial and in-frame only. Of roughly 650,000 clones in the sample, roughly 96% were seen once. Sequenced input: naive CD8+ T cells sorted from blood. These receptors were taken from a woman between 25 and 40 years old in good health.

The chain couples TRBV7-9 to TRBJ1-2; D is unclear. V lost 2 bases, J lost 7 bases, and 11 bases lay in between. CDR3 length: 13 amino acids. Germline CDR1 SEHNR, CDR2 FQNEAQ (reference sequence). The chain's CDR3 is CASSLPTNTGYTF. The CDR3 nucleotides are TGTGCCAGCAGCTTACCCACAAACACTGGCTACACCTTC.

The chain is built from TRBV7-8 and TRBJ1-3; possibly TRBD1 for D (5 bases). The CDR3 is made up of 17 amino acids. Germline lookup yields CDR1 SGHVS and CDR2 FQNEAQ. V gave up 1 base and J gave up 0 bases, with 13 bases separating them. The CDR3 DNA reads as TGTGCCAGCAGCTTAGTCGTAGGGGACTTCTCTGGAAACACCATATATTTT. It yields the protein CASSLVVGDFSGNTIYF.

This chain links TRBV11-2 with TRBJ2-7; D possibly uses TRBD1 or TRBD2 (6 bases each). The CDR3 extends over 17 amino acids. V lost 1 base and J lost 4, with 20 bases in between. Per the germline V gene, CDR1 is SGHAT and CDR2 is FQNNGV. CDR3 in DNA: TGTGCCAGCAGCTTAGTTGGGGGGCCGGGTTTTTTGTACGAGCAGTACTTC. Translating gives CASSLVGGPGFLYEQYF.

The rearrangement links TRBV7-2 to TRBJ2-7, with 7 bases aligning to TRBD1. The length of the CDR3 is 14 residues. The V gene end was trimmed by 5 bases and the J gene end by 3 bases; junction bases not matched to a gene: 7. Per the germline V gene, CDR1 is SGHTA and CDR2 is FQGNSA. CDR3 nucleotides: TGTGCCAGCAGCCCAGGGACAGCCCACTACGAGCAGTACTTC. Protein: CASSPGTAHYEQYF.

CDR3 nucleotide sequence: TGTGCCAGCAGCCGCGGACAGTACACCGGGGAGCTGTTTTTT. It yields the protein CASSRGQYTGELFF. The rearrangement uses TRBV28 and TRBJ2-2, with a possible D match to TRBD1 (6 bases). The V end lost 6 bases, the J end lost 3 bases, and 11 bases lay between the germline ends. The CDR3 totals 14 residues. Germline V CDR1 and CDR2: MDHEN, SYDVKM.